This T cell receptor (beta chain) was retrieved from a study of tumor-infiltrating lymphocytes in primary liver carcinoma. The overall study: The neoplasms were of stage T1-T3 N0M0, with dimensions of roughly 4.2 to 10 cm across. Study outcomes and limitations: Tumors had a significantly higher top-250-clone fraction than blood (p = 0.039). Researchers found tumor-adjacent and tumor-blood pairs overlapped less than tumor region pairs.

Alongside blood RNA obtained from unsorted whole blood, germline DNA was also extracted. This clonotype has a count of ten or more. Its target is not known. CDR1 is SGHAT, CDR2 FQNNGV, per germline. Deletions cut 3 bases from V and 0 bases from J, with 9 bases between. The CDR3 runs 16 residues. cDNA specific to TCR beta was made from around 530 ng of total RNA, with a constant-region primer employed for priming. Amplification in three nested multiplex PCR rounds with slightly modified ARM-PCR gave rise to TCR beta libraries. Researchers ran the first two PCR rounds for ten to eleven cycles each with TRBV1-TRBV30 forward primers and a C-beta reverse primer. TCRdb analysed the multiplex PCR reads with MiXCR anew, one entry per CDR3 protein. The sample consists of about 180,000 distinct CDR3 sequences, about 60% of them appearing once.

The material sequenced was peripheral blood. The clonotype comes from a man in his forties with primary liver carcinoma and hepatitis B virus infection. The J gene is TRBJ2-6, the V gene TRBV11-2; tentative D call: TRBD1 (5 bases). CDR3 protein: CASSFQGRSGANVLTF. The DNA of the CDR3 is TGTGCCAGCAGCTTCCAGGGCCGCTCTGGGGCCAACGTCCTGACTTTC.